This section outlines one TCR beta chain sequence together with its context. This sample is part of a study of blood T cell repertoires in COVID-19. On the study more broadly: Spain, Italy and the United States supplied samples that represented acute and convalescent COVID-19. Nucleic acid was either cDNA or gDNA, and it came from T cells, B-cell-depleted T cells, or PBMCs.

Study processing details: The authors estimated nucleated cell counts from reference gene primer amplification. Repertoires were generated with immunoSEQ multiplex PCR, while TCRdb's copy carries only in-frame clones and drops some. V, J and clone size reflect that table, while D and trimming were determined from the DNA. The sample records tens of thousands of clones, around 85% being singletons. The germline V gene encodes CDR1 WSHSY and CDR2 SAAADI. V dropped 5 bases and J dropped 5; count of bases not matched to a gene: 5. The CDR3 runs 13 residues. This chain links TRBV10-2 with TRBJ1-1; 7 bases line up with TRBD1. The sample consisted of peripheral blood. This sequence originates from a human donor in a cohort sampled during active COVID-19. The DNA of the CDR3 is TGCGCCAGCAGTCGTGCAGGGGGGACTGAAGCTTTCTTT. The encoded protein is CASSRAGGTEAFF.